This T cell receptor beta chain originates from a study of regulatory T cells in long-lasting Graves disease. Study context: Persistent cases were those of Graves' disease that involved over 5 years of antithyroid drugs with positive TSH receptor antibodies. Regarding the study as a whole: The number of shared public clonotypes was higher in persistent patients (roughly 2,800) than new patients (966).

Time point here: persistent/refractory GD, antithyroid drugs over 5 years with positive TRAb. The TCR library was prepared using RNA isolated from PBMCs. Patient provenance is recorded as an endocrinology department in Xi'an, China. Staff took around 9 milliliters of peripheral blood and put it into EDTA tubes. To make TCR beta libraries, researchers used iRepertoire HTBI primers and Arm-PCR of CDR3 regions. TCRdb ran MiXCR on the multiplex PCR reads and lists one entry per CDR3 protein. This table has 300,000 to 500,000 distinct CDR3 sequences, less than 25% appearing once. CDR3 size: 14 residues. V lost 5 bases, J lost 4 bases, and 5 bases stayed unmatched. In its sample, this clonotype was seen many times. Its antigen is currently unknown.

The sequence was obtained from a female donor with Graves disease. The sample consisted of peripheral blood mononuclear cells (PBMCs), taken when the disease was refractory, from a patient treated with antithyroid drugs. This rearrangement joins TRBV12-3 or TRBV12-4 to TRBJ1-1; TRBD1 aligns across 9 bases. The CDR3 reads CASSTTGGVTEAFF. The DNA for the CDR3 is TGTGCCAGCAGTACCACAGGGGGCGTCACTGAAGCTTTCTTT.